This T cell receptor beta chain was recorded in a study of read filtering for tumor transcriptome and immune sequencing. This clonotype has ten or more counts. From roughly 390 ng of RNA, a library with molecular barcoded alpha/delta and beta/gamma adaptors was made. TCRdb re-called the reads through MiXCR, storing one row per CDR3 protein. The sample records 20,000 to 30,000 distinct CDR3 sequences, about 22% being singletons. The TCR originated in a donor over 35 with multiple myeloma. The sequencing input was a population of CD138-negative cells sorted from bone marrow.

CDR3 in amino acids: CASSELQGTGELFF. Here the CDR3 DNA reads TGTGCCAGCAGTGAATTACAGGGTACCGGGGAGCTGTTTTTT. The chain recombines TRBV6-1 with TRBJ2-2; weak D call: TRBD1 (6 bases). This CDR3 is built from 14 residues. The germline V gene has CDR1 MNHNS and CDR2 SASEGT. V was cut by 2 bases and J by 5 bases, with 9 bases left in between.